This T cell receptor beta chain was sequenced during a study of prognosis after radiotherapy for stage I lung cancer. This clonotype is judged medium-sized. Genomic DNA was subjected to two-round multiplex PCR for amplification of TCR beta CDR3. TRBV and TRBJ genes each had their own specific primers in first-round PCR. TCRdb recomputed calls from the multiplex PCR reads with MiXCR, one row per CDR3 protein. The table has 10,000 to 15,000 distinct CDR3 sequences, less than 70% seen once; the top ten hold 20% to 25%. Trimming took 2 bases from V and 5 from J, leaving 5 bases between them. Germline CDR1 LNHDA, CDR2 SQIVND (reference sequence). The CDR3 contains 12 residues.

The source material was PBMCs, sampled before or after stereotactic body radiation therapy (not recorded which). The origin of this receptor is a donor aged 50 or older with non-small cell lung cancer. The chain uses TRBV19 and TRBJ2-3; D remains ambiguous. The CDR3 loop is CASSILGDTQYF. CDR3 nucleotides: TGTGCCAGTAGTATACTAGGAGATACGCAGTATTTT. The whole variable domain, filled in from reference TRBV19 and TRBJ2-3, reads DGGITQSPKYLFRKEGQNVTLSCEQNLNHDAMYWYRQDPGQGLRLIYYSQIVNDFQKGDIAEGYSVSREKKESFPLTVTSAQKNPTAFYLCASSILGDTQYFGPGTRLTVL.